This note documents a single TCR beta chain sequence. Its target is not known. Unique molecular identifiers tagged the TCR beta cDNA libraries. Yield was roughly 0.5 million cDNA molecules from about 0.94 to 9.7 million T cells. MiXCR, applied by TCRdb to the PCR reads, yields one record per CDR3 protein. This sample has 170,000 or so distinct CDR3 sequences; about 29% occur once, and the top ten carry more than 1.3%. The length of the CDR3 is 13 residues. Trimming took 3 bases from V and 4 from J, leaving 9 bases between them. The sample comes from a study of post-analysis software for immune sequencing data. The wider study: Recorded subtypes: relapsing-remitting, secondary progressive, progressive-relapsing; some patients unannotated. Overall study results and limits: Higher frequency in patients than in controls was seen for 5 or 6 TRBV segments, with TRBV5-6, TRBV5-1 and TRBV20-1 among them. Same-batch samples co-clustered strongly by F measure.

Sequencing was performed on blood. The chain employs TRBV12-3 or TRBV12-4 and TRBJ1-1; D might be TRBD1 (5 bases). The TCR originated in a girl aged 10 to 17 with multiple sclerosis. The DNA of the CDR3 is TGTGCCAGCAGTTTCAGGGTCCGCACTGAAGCTTTCTTT. Its protein product is CASSFRVRTEAFF.